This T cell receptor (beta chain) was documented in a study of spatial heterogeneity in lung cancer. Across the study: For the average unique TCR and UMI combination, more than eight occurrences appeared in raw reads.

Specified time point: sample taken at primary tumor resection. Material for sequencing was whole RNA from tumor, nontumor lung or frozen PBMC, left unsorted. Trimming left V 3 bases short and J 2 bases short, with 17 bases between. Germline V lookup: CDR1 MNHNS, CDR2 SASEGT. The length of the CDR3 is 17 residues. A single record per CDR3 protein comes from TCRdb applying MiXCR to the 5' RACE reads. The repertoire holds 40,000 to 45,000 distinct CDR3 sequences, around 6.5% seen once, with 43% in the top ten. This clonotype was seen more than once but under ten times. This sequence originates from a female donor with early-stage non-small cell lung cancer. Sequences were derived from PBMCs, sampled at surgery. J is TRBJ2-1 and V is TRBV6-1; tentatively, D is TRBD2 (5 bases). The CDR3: CASSEFLSGMAYNEQFF. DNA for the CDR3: TGTGCCAGCAGTGAGTTTCTTTCGGGGATGGCCTACAATGAGCAGTTCTTC.